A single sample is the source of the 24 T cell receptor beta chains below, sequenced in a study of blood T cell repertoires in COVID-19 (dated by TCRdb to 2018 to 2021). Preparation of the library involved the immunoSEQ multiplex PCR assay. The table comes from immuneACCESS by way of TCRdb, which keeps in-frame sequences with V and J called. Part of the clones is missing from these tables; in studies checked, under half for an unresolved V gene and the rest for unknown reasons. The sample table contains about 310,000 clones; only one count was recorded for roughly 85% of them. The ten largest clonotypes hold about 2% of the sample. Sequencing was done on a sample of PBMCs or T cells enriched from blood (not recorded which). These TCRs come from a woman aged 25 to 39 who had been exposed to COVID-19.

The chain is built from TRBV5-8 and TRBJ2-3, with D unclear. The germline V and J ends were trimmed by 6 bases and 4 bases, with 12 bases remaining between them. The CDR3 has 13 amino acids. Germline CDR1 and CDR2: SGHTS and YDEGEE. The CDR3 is CASIQDSSDTQYF. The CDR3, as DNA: TGTGCCAGCATCCAAGACTCCTCAGATACGCAGTATTTT.

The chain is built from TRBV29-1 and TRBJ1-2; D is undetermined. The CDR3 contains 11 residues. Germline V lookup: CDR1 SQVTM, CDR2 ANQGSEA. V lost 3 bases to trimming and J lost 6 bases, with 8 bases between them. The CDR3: CSVETGNGYTF. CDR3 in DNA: TGCAGCGTTGAGACGGGGAATGGCTACACCTTC.

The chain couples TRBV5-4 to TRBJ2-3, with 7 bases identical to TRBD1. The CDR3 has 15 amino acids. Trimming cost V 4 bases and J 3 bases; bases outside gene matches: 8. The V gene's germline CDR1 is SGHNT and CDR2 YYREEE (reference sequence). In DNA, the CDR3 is TGTGCCAGCAGCACCCGACAGGGTATAACAGATACGCAGTATTTT. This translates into CASSTRQGITDTQYF.

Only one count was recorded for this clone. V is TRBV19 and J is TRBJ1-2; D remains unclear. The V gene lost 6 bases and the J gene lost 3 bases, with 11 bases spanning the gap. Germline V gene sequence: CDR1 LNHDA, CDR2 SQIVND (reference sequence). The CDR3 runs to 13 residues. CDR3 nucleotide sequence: TGTGCCAGTAGGTACCGAGCGGACTATGGCTACACCTTC. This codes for CASRYRADYGYTF.

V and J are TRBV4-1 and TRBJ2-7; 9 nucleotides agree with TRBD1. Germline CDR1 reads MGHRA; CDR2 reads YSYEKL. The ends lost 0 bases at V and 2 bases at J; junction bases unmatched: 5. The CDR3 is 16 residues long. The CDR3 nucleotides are TGCGCCAGCAGCCAAGATCCCGACAGGGGGGCCTACGAGCAGTACTTC. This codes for CASSQDPDRGAYEQYF.

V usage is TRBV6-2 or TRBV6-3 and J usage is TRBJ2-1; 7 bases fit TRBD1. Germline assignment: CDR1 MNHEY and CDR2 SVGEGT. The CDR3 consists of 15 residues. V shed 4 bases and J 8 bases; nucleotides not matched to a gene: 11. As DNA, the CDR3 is TGTGCCAGCAGTTTTGCGGACAGGTACCGTTATGAGCAGTTCTTC. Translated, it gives CASSFADRYRYEQFF.

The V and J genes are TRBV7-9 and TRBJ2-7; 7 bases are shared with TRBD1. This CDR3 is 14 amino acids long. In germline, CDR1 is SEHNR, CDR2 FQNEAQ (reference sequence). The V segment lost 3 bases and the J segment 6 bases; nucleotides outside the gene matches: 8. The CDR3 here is CASSFNNRGSEQYF. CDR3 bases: TGTGCCAGCAGCTTTAACAACAGGGGAAGCGAGCAGTACTTC.

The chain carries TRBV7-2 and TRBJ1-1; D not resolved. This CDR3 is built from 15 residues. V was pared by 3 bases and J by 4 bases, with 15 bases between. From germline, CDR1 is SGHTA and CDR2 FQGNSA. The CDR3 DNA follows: TGTGCCAGCAGCTTCCGGGCCCAGCGGGGCACTGAAGCTTTCTTT. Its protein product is CASSFRAQRGTEAFF.

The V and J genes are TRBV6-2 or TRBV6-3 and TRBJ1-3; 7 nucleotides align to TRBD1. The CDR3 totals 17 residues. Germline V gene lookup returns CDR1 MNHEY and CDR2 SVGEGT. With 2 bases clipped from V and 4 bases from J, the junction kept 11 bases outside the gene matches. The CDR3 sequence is CASSYLDRTRIGNTIYF. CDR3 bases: TGTGCCAGCAGTTACCTGGACAGGACGAGGATCGGAAACACCATATATTTT.

The CDR3 DNA reads TGTGCCAGCAGTATGGCGACTAGCCAAGAGACCCAGTACTTC. As protein: CASSMATSQETQYF. The chain uses TRBV5-4 and TRBJ2-5; TRBD2 might be the D (6 bases). The V gene lost 5 bases and the J gene lost 1 base, with 12 bases spanning the gap. There are 14 residues in the CDR3. CDR1 is SGHNT, CDR2 YYREEE, per germline (reference sequence).

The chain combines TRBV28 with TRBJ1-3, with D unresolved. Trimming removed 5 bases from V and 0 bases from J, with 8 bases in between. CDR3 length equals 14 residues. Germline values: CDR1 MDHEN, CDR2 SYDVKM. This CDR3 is CASSGGFSGNTIYF. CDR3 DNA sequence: TGTGCCAGCAGTGGCGGCTTCTCTGGAAACACCATATATTTT. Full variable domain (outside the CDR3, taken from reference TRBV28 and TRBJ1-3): DVKVTQSSRYLVKRTGEKVFLECVQDMDHENMFWYRQDPGLGLRLIYFSYDVKMKEKGDIPEGYSVSREKKERFSLILESASTNQTSMYLCASSGGFSGNTIYFGEGSWLTVV.

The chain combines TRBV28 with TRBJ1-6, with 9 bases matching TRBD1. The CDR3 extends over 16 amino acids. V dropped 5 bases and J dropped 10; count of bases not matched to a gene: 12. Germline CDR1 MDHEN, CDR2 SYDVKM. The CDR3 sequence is CASSPPRTGERSPLHF. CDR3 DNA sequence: TGTGCCAGCAGTCCTCCAAGGACAGGGGAGAGGTCACCCCTCCACTTT.

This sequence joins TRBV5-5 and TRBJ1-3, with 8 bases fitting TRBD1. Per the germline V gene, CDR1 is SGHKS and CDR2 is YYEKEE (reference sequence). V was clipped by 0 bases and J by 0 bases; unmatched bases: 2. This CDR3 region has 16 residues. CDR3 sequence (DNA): TGTGCCAGCAGCTTGGAGGGACAGGTCTCTGGAAACACCATATATTTT. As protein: CASSLEGQVSGNTIYF.

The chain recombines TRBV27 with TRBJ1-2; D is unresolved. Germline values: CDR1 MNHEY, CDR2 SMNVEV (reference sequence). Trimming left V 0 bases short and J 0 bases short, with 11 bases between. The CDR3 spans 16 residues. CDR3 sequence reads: CASSLSVQQANYGYTF. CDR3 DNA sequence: TGTGCCAGCAGTTTATCTGTACAGCAAGCTAACTATGGCTACACCTTC.

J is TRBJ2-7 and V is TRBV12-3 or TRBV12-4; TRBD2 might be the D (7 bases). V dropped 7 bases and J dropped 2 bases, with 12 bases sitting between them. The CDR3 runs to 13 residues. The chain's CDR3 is CASTRGAAYEQYF. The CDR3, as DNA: TGTGCCAGCACCCGGGGGGCAGCCTACGAGCAGTACTTC.

Here the CDR3 reads CASSPGTGSTDTQYF. Written as DNA, the CDR3 is TGTGCCAGCAGCCCTGGGACAGGGTCGACAGATACGCAGTATTTT. This chain links TRBV5-6 with TRBJ2-3, with TRBD1 identical over 9 bases. Looked up from germline, CDR1 is SGHDT and CDR2 is YYEEEE. V was clipped by 4 bases and J by 3 bases; unmatched bases: 6. This CDR3 is built from 15 residues.

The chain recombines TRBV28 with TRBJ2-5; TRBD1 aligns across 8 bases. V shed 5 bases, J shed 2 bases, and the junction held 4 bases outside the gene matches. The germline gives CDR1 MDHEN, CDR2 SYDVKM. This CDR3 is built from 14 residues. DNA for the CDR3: TGTGCCAGCAGTCTCTGGACAGGGCAAGAGACCCAGTACTTC. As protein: CASSLWTGQETQYF.

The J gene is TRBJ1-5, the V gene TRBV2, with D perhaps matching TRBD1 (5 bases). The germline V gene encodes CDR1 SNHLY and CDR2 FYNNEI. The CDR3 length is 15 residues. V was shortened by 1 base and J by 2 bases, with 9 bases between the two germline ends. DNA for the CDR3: TGTGCCAGCAGTGAAGTTGGGGCCGGCAATCAGCCCCAGCATTTT. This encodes CASSEVGAGNQPQHF.

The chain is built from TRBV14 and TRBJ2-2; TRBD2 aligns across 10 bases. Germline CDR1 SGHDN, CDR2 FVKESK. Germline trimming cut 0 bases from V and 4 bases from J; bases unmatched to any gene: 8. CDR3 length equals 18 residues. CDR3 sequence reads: CASSQEWLAGVPTGELFF. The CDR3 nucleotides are TGTGCCAGCAGCCAAGAGTGGCTAGCGGGGGTTCCCACCGGGGAGCTGTTTTTT.

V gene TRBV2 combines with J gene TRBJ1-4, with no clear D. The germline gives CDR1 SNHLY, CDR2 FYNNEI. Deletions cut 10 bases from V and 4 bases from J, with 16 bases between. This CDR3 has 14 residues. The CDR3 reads CANPKAPGNEKLFF. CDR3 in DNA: TGTGCCAATCCCAAGGCCCCGGGTAATGAAAAACTGTTTTTT.

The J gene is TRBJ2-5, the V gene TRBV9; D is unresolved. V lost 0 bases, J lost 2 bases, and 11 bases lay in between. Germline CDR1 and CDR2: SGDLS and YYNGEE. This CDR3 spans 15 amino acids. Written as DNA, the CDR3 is TGTGCCAGCAGCGTAGGGGCTACCGAGCAAGAGACCCAGTACTTC. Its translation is CASSVGATEQETQYF.

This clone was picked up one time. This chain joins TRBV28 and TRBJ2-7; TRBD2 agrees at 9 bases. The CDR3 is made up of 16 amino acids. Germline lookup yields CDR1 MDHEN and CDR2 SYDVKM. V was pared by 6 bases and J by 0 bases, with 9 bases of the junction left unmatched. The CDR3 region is CASSRHLAGLSYEQYF. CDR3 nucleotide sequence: TGTGCCAGCAGCCGTCATCTAGCGGGGCTCTCCTACGAGCAGTACTTC.

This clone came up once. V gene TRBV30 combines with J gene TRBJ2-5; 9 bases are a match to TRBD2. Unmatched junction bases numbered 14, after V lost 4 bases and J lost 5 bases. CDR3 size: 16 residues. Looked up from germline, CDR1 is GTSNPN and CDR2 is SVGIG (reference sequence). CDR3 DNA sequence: TGTGCCTGGATGAAACTCAGCGGGAGGACCGGGGAGACCCAGTACTTC. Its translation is CAWMKLSGRTGETQYF.

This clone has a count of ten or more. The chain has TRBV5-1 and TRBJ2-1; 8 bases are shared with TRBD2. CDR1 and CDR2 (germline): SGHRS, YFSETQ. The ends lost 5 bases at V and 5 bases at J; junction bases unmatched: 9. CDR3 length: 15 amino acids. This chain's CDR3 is CASSYIAGPHNEQFF. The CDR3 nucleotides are TGCGCCAGCAGTTATATAGCGGGGCCGCACAATGAGCAGTTCTTC.